The clone carrying this T cell receptor beta chain was detected many times. Its matching antigen is unknown. These data originate in a study of identical twins. General study results and limits: Not following the same donors, the study drew its conclusions from cross-sectional statistical analysis. Fewer insertions were carried by abundant cord blood beta clonotypes, but none was seen in memory repertoires. It was possible that invariant MAIT and iNKT cells partly confounded the zero-insertion analyses.

The V gene's germline CDR1 is MNHNS and CDR2 SASEGT. The junction had 5 bases not matched to a gene; V was cut back by 5 bases and J by 5 bases. The CDR3 runs 15 residues. Template switching created a universal primer site, and the cDNA included unique molecular identifiers. TCRdb called the 5' RACE reads again in MiXCR, with one record for every CDR3 protein. The data contain 450,000 or so distinct CDR3 sequences, 14% of them seen just once; the ten biggest clones take up 0.8% to 1%. This sample also belongs to another study, concerning yellow fever vaccine responses in identical twins.

The chain uses TRBV6-1 and TRBJ2-5, with 13 bases lining up with TRBD2. The TCR comes from a woman between 18 and 30 years old in good health. Sequencing was performed on CD4+ T cells sorted from blood. Here the CDR3 DNA reads TGTGCCAGCAGTCAGACTAGCGGGAGGTCTGAGACCCAGTACTTC. It specifies CASSQTSGRSETQYF.